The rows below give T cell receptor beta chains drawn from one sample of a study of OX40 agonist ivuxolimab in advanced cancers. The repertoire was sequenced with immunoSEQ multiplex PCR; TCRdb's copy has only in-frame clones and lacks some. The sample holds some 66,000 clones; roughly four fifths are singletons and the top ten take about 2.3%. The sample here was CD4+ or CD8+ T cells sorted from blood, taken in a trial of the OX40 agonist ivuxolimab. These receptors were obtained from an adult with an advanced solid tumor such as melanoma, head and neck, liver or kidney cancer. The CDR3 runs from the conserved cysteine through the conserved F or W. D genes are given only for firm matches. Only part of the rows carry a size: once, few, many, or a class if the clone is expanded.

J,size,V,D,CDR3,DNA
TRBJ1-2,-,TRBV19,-,CASRTVNYGYTF,TGTGCCTCCCGAACAGTTAACTATGGCTACACCTTC
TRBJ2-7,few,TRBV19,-,CASSGGGYEQYF,TGTGCCAGTAGCGGGGGCGGCTACGAGCAGTACTTC
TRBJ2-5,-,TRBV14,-,CASSRPRETQYF,TGTGCCAGCAGCCGACCTCGGGAGACCCAGTACTTC
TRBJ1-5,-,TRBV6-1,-,CASSENGGVQPQHF,TGTGCCAGCAGTGAAAACGGGGGGGTTCAGCCCCAGCATTTT
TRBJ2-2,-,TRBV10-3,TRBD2,CASQGTSGRSDTGELFF,TGTGCCTCACAGGGGACTAGCGGGAGGTCAGACACCGGGGAGCTGTTTTTT
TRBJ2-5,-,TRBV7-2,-,CASSPELGRETQYF,TGTGCCAGCAGCCCGGAACTGGGGCGTGAGACCCAGTACTTC
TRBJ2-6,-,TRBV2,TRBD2,CAISSGRAGANVLTF,TGTGCCATTAGTAGCGGGAGGGCTGGGGCCAACGTCCTGACTTTC
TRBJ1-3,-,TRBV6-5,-,CASSMTSGNTIYF,TGTGCCAGCAGCATGACTTCTGGAAACACCATATATTTT
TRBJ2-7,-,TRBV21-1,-,CASSNGLVAYEQYF,TGTGCCAGCAGCAACGGGCTAGTGGCCTACGAGCAGTACTTC
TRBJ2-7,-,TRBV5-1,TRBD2,CASSRDFSGAGGLYEQYF,TGCGCCAGCAGCCGTGATTTCTCGGGAGCGGGAGGCCTCTACGAGCAGTACTTC
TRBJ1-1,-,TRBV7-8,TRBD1,CASSLATTGSRTEAFF,TGTGCCAGCAGCTTAGCGACGACAGGGAGTCGGACTGAAGCTTTCTTT
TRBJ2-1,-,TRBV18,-,CASSPPVALSEQFF,TGTGCCAGCTCACCACCAGTCGCCCTCAGTGAGCAGTTCTTC
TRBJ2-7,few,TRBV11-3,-,CASSLATGLYEQYF,TGTGCCAGCAGCTTAGCCACAGGGTTATACGAGCAGTACTTC
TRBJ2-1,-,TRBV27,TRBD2,CASSLAGASYEQFF,TGTGCCAGCAGTTTAGCGGGAGCTTCCTATGAGCAGTTCTTC
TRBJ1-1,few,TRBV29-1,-,CSVFLRNTEAFF,TGCAGCGTTTTTTTACGGAACACTGAAGCTTTCTTT
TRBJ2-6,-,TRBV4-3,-,CASSQVPASGANVLTF,TGCGCCAGCAGCCAAGTCCCCGCCTCTGGGGCCAACGTCCTGACTTTC
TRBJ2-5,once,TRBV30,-,CAWSGDNRGLGGETQYF,TGTGCCTGGAGTGGAGACAACCGGGGCCTGGGGGGAGAGACCCAGTACTTC
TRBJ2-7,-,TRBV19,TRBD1,CASSMAGQGRLYEQYF,TGTGCCAGTAGTATGGCGGGACAGGGGCGCCTCTACGAGCAGTACTTC
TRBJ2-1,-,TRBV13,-,CASSSDSRNEQFF,TGTGCCAGCAGCTCGGACTCCCGAAATGAGCAGTTCTTC
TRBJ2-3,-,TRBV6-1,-,CASRVQGGTDTQYF,TGTGCCAGCAGGGTTCAGGGGGGAACAGATACGCAGTATTTT
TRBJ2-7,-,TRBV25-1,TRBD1,CASSENSPGTGYYEQYF,TGTGCCAGCAGTGAAAATTCCCCCGGGACAGGGTACTACGAGCAGTACTTC
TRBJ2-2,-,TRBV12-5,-,CASGPPANTGELFF,TGTGCTAGTGGACCCCCGGCGAACACCGGGGAGCTGTTTTTT
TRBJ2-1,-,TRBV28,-,CASSPMGAGVSNEQFF,TGTGCCAGCAGTCCCATGGGGGCGGGAGTTTCGAATGAGCAGTTCTTC
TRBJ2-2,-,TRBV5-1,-,CASSLDGGPGELFF,TGCGCCAGCAGCTTGGACGGGGGGCCCGGGGAGCTGTTTTTT
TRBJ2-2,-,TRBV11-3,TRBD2,CASSLGGLAGVAGELFF,TGTGCCAGCAGCTTAGGTGGGCTAGCGGGAGTCGCCGGGGAGCTGTTTTTT
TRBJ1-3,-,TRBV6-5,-,CASSYSSGETGNTIYF,TGTGCCAGCAGTTACTCCTCCGGGGAAACTGGAAACACCATATATTTT
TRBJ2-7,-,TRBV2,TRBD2,CASRTGGSLYEQYF,TGTGCCAGCAGAACGGGCGGGAGTCTCTACGAGCAGTACTTC
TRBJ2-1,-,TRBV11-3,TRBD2,CASSSLAGAEQFF,TGTGCCAGCAGCTCACTAGCGGGAGCTGAGCAGTTCTTC
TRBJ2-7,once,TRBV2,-,CASRDARGRSSSYEQYF,TGTGCCAGCAGGGACGCCCGAGGGCGGAGCAGCTCCTACGAGCAGTACTTC
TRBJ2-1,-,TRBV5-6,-,CASSLDLDSHKVF,TGTGCCAGCAGCCTGGATTTGGACAGTCATAAGGTCTTC
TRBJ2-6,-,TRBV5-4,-,CASSLPGPGANVLTF,TGTGCCAGCAGCTTGCCAGGACCTGGGGCCAACGTCCTGACTTTC
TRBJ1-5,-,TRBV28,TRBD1,CASSLFGQGDQPQHF,TGTGCCAGCAGTTTATTCGGACAGGGTGATCAGCCCCAGCATTTT
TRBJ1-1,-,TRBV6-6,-,CASSLPGMNTEAFF,TGTGCCAGCAGCCTTCCGGGGATGAACACTGAAGCTTTCTTT
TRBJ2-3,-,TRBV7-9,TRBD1,CASSPDRDTGADTQYF,TGTGCCAGCAGCCCCGACCGGGACACAGGGGCAGATACGCAGTATTTT
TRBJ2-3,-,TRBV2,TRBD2,CASSRAGLAGDGPPQYF,TGTGCCAGCAGTCGCGCGGGACTAGCGGGAGATGGGCCGCCGCAGTATTTT
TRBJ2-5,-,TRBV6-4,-,CASSPVFGETQYF,TGTGCCAGCAGCCCCGTGTTTGGGGAGACCCAGTACTTC
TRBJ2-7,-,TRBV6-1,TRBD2,CASGLAGAEQYF,TGTGCCAGCGGGCTAGCGGGAGCCGAGCAGTACTTC
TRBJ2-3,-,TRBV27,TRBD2,CASSLASGSADTQYF,TGTGCCAGCAGTTTAGCTAGCGGGAGCGCAGATACGCAGTATTTT
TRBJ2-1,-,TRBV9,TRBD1,CASSVPGTGGTYNEQFF,TGTGCCAGCAGCGTTCCCGGGACAGGGGGAACCTACAATGAGCAGTTCTTC
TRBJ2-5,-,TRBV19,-,CASSREKTQYF,TGTGCCAGTAGCCGGGAGAAGACCCAGTACTTC
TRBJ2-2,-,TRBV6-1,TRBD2,CASSVAGNTRGTGELFF,TGTGCCAGCAGTGTAGCGGGAAACACTCGAGGCACCGGGGAGCTGTTTTTT